This T cell receptor beta chain is from a study of blood T cells in healthy people across ages. The length of the CDR3 is 16 residues. Trimming took 4 bases from V and 1 from J; bases not matched to a gene: 8. Germline V gene data show CDR1 as MGHRA and CDR2 as YSYEKL. Findings and caveats of the study: TCR beta diversity correlated strongly with naive T cell percentage. Greater diversity and more naive CD4+ cells were seen in long-lived donors than in aged donors.

Healthy Caucasians from Russia aged about 6 to 90 served as donors. There are many counts of this clonotype. Its antigen remains unidentified. Sample-barcoded 5' priming and a J-beta primer mix drove a second PCR of about 7 to 12 cycles. A single record per CDR3 protein comes from TCRdb applying MiXCR to the 5' RACE reads. The sample lists about 1.6 million distinct CDR3 sequences, 34% occurring once. This receptor was taken from a woman under 40 in good health. The specimen sequenced was blood. The chain links TRBV4-1 to TRBJ2-5; 8 nucleotides agree with TRBD2. In nucleotides, the CDR3 is TGCGCCAGCAGCCGTAAACTAGCGGAGACCCAAGAGACCCAGTACTTC. Its protein product is CASSRKLAETQETQYF.